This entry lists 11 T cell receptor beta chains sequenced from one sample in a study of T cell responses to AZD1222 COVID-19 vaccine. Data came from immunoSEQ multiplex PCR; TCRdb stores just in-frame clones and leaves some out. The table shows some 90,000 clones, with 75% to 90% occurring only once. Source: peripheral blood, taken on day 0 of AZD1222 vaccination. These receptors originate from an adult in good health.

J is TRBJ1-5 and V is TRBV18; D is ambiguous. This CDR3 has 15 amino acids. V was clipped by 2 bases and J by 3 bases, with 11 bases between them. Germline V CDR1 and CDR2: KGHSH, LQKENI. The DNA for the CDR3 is TGTGCCAGCTCACCAAGGCAGGCAGTCAATCAGCCCCAGCATTTT. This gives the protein CASSPRQAVNQPQHF.

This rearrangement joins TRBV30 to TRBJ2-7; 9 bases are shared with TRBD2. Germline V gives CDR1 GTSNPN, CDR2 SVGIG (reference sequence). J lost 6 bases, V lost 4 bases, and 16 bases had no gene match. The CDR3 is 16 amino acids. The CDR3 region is CAWIQRTAGGPSEQYF. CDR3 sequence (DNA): TGTGCCTGGATACAAAGGACGGCGGGAGGGCCTAGCGAGCAGTACTTC. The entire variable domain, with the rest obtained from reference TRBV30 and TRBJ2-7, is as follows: SQTIHQWPATLVQPVGSPLSLECTVEGTSNPNLYWYRQAAGRGLQLLFYSVGIGQISSEVPQNLSASRPQDRQFILSSKKLLLSDSGFYLCAWIQRTAGGPSEQYFGPGTRLTVT.

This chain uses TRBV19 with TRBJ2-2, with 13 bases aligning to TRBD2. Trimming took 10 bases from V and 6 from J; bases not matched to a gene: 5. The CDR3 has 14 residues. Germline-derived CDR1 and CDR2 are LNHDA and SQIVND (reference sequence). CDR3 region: CATTSGRVAGELFF. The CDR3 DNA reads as TGTGCCACAACTAGCGGGAGGGTTGCCGGGGAGCTGTTTTTT.

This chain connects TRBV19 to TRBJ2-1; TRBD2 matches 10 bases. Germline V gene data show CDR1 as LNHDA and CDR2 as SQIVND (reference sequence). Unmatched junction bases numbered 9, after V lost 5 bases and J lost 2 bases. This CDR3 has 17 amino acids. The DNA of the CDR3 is TGTGCCAGTAGTCGGAACCTAGCGGGAGTTACCTACAATGAGCAGTTCTTC. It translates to CASSRNLAGVTYNEQFF.

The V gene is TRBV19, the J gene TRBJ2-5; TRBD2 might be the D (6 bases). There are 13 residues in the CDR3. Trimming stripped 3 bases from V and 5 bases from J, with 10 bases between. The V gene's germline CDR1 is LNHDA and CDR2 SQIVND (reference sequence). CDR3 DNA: TGTGCCAGTAGTATGGGACGGGGGGAGACCCAGTACTTC. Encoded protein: CASSMGRGETQYF.

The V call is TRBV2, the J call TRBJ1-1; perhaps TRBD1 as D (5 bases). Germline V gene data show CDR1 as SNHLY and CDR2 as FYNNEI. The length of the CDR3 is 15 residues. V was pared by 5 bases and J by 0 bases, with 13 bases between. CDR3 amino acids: CASSSPAGVNTEAFF. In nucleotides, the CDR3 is TGTGCCAGCAGTAGCCCGGCGGGGGTGAACACTGAAGCTTTCTTT.

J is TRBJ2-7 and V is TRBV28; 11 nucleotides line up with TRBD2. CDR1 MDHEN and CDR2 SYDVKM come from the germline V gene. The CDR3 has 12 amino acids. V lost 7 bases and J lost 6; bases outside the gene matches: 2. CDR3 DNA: TGTGCCAGCAACCTAGCGGGGGGCGAGCAGTACTTC. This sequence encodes CASNLAGGEQYF.

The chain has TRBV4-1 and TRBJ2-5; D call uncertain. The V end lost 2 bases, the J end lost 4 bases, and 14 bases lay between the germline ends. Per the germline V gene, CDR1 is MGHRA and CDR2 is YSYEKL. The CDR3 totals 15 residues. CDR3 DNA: TGCGCCAGCAGCCAACCAGAAGCAGGTCTAGAGACCCAGTACTTC. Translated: CASSQPEAGLETQYF.

The CDR3 region has the DNA TGTGCCAGCCTCGACAGTTTATCCTACGAGCAGTACTTC. Protein sequence: CASLDSLSYEQYF. The chain couples TRBV18 to TRBJ2-7; possibly TRBD1 for D (5 bases). Between the trimmed V and J ends, which lost 8 bases and 1 base, there was a span of 12 bases. The germline CDR1 and CDR2 sequences are KGHSH and LQKENI. The CDR3 consists of 13 residues.

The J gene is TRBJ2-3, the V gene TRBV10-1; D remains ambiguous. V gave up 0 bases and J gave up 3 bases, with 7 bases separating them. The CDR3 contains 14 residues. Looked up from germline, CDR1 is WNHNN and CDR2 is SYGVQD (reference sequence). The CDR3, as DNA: TGCGCCAGCAGTGAGTCCATCAGGACAGATACGCAGTATTTT. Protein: CASSESIRTDTQYF.

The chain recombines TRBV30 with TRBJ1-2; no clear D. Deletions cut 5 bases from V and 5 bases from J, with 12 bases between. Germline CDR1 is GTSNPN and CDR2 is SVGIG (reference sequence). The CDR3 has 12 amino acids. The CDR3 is CAWGVGAYGYTF. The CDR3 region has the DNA TGTGCCTGGGGGGTGGGTGCATATGGCTACACCTTC.